A single sample is the source of the 23 T cell receptor beta chains below, sequenced in a study of naive and memory T cell subsets. The study's findings and limits: Especially in CD8 cells, naive repertoires contained a few larger clonotypes, possibly CD45RA-re-expressing memory cells.

Two oligonucleotides, mixed equimolar, formed the beta constant-region primer covering TRBC1 and TRBC2. Ligated cDNA was amplified by four rounds of PCR with nested alpha and beta constant-region primers and SP2. TCRdb re-called the UMI-ligation and nested PCR reads through MiXCR, storing one row per CDR3 protein. The data contain over 110,000 distinct CDR3 sequences, roughly a fifth of them singletons. No antigens are known for them. What was sequenced was naive CD8+ T cells from blood. These receptors came from a human donor in good health.

This clonotype was picked up a small number of times. The chain carries TRBV29-1 and TRBJ1-2, with D unresolved. The germline V and J ends were trimmed by 4 bases and 2 bases, with 11 bases remaining between them. This CDR3 has 13 residues. Germline values: CDR1 SQVTM, CDR2 ANQGSEA. The CDR3 nucleotides read TGCAGCGTTGTGGGAACGGAGAACTATGGCTACACCTTC. Translation gives CSVVGTENYGYTF.

The sample holds many counts of this clonotype. The rearrangement joins TRBV9 to TRBJ1-1; 8 positions match TRBD1. Germline values: CDR1 SGDLS, CDR2 YYNGEE. The CDR3 runs to 16 residues. V lost 5 bases, J lost 5 bases, and 14 bases stayed unmatched. The CDR3 nucleotides are TGTGCCAGCAGTCTATTTCAAGCAGGGGGCCTGACTGAAGCTTTCTTT. It is translated as CASSLFQAGGLTEAFF.

This clonotype has ten or more counts. This chain uses TRBV6-5 with TRBJ2-3; D might be TRBD2 (6 bases). The CDR3 consists of 13 residues. Trimming cost V 0 bases and J 9 bases, with 10 bases left between them. Germline V gene sequence: CDR1 MNHEY, CDR2 SVGAGI. The CDR3 loop is CASSYSTGLTQYF. CDR3 DNA sequence: TGTGCCAGCAGTTACTCGACGGGACTGACGCAGTATTTT.

This clonotype was seen repeatedly, ten times or more. The chain is built from TRBV5-1 and TRBJ1-1; D gene uncertain. V was trimmed by 2 bases and J by 4 bases, leaving 12 bases between them. Germline V lookup: CDR1 SGHRS, CDR2 YFSETQ. The CDR3 is 14 amino acids. CDR3 in amino acids: CASSFRALGTEAFF. The CDR3 DNA reads as TGCGCCAGCAGCTTCAGAGCCCTGGGCACTGAAGCTTTCTTT.

Ten or more counts support this clonotype. The chain carries TRBV28 and TRBJ1-5; D gene ambiguous. The CDR3 has 11 residues. Germline CDR1 is MDHEN and CDR2 is SYDVKM. Trimming stripped 5 bases from V and 9 bases from J, with 8 bases between. Here the CDR3 reads CASSPSLPQHF. CDR3 DNA sequence: TGTGCCAGCAGTCCGTCTCTGCCCCAGCATTTT.

This clonotype was observed a handful of times. This chain uses TRBV7-9 with TRBJ2-4; no firm D call. The V gene's germline CDR1 is SEHNR and CDR2 FQNEAQ (reference sequence). The CDR3 runs 13 residues. V was trimmed by 5 bases and J by 12 bases, leaving 17 bases between them. The CDR3 nucleotides are TGTGCCAGCAGCCCCCGGCCCAGTCTTCCTCAGTACTTC. Translation: CASSPRPSLPQYF.

Comments on this clonotype: The final CDR3 position lacks the conserved phenylalanine or tryptophan, pointing to a likely read error. The chain joins TRBV11-3 to TRBJ2-1, with D perhaps matching TRBD1 (5 bases). Trimming left V 3 bases short and J 8 bases short, with 8 bases between. CDR1 is SGHNT and CDR2 is YENEEA in the germline V gene. This CDR3 comprises 12 residues. CDR3 protein: CASSFSRDEQFL. CDR3 DNA sequence: TGTGCCAGCAGCTTTAGCAGGGATGAGCAGTTCCTC.

This chain links TRBV30 with TRBJ2-3, with TRBD2 identical over 8 bases. Trimming took 1 base from V and 2 from J; bases not matched to a gene: 5. This CDR3 has 15 amino acids. CDR1 and CDR2 (germline): GTSNPN, SVGIG (reference sequence). DNA for the CDR3: TGTGCCTGGAGTGCGACTAGCGTTTTCACAGATACGCAGTATTTT. Amino acid sequence: CAWSATSVFTDTQYF.

This chain uses TRBV20-1 with TRBJ2-5; D is ambiguous. Trimming shortened V by 2 bases and J by 7 bases, and 11 bases separated the two germline ends. The length of the CDR3 is 12 residues. The germline V gene encodes CDR1 DFQATT and CDR2 SNEGSKA (reference sequence). The DNA for the CDR3 is TGCAGTGCTAGATCCGGAGTGGGGACCCAGTACTTC. It translates to CSARSGVGTQYF.

The chain links TRBV6-5 to TRBJ2-1; TRBD1 matches 11 bases. Trimming at V came to 4 bases and at J to 10 bases, leaving 9 bases not matched to a gene. The CDR3 runs to 15 residues. Per the germline V gene, CDR1 is MNHEY and CDR2 is SVGAGI. CDR3 loop: CASSFFGQGAREQFF. CDR3 bases: TGTGCCAGCAGTTTCTTCGGACAGGGGGCGAGGGAGCAGTTCTTC.

This clonotype was seen more than once but under ten times. Its ends do not fully match the called genes, so a read error is possible. The chain combines TRBV29-1 with TRBJ1-1, with D perhaps TRBD1 (5 bases). The CDR3 totals 13 residues. CDR1 and CDR2 from the germline V gene are SQVTM and ANQGSEA. The CDR3 reads CSVEDSRGTAAFF. DNA for the CDR3: TGCAGCGTTGAAGATTCAAGGGGTACTGCAGCTTTCTTT.

This clonotype was seen a few times. The chain is built from TRBV12-3 or TRBV12-4 and TRBJ2-1; 7 nucleotides line up with TRBD2. V shed 4 bases, J shed 2 bases, and the junction held 5 bases outside the gene matches. CDR3 length equals 15 residues. CDR3 region: CASSSREIPYNEQFF. The DNA for the CDR3 is TGTGCCAGCAGTTCGCGGGAGATACCCTACAATGAGCAGTTCTTC.

The chain carries TRBV6-1 and TRBJ2-1, with D perhaps matching TRBD1 (5 bases). The V and J ends lost 7 bases and 5 bases respectively, with 30 bases between them. The CDR3 is 19 amino acids. CDR1 is MNHNS and CDR2 is SASEGT in the germline V gene. CDR3 amino acids: CASTSGLVVRLEINNEQFF. The CDR3, as DNA: TGTGCCAGCACATCAGGGTTAGTTGTTCGCCTCGAAATTAACAATGAGCAGTTCTTC.

This chain links TRBV5-6 with TRBJ2-7; tentatively, D is TRBD1 or TRBD2 (5 bases each). Trimming stripped 4 bases from V and 2 bases from J, with 13 bases between. The CDR3 has 14 residues. Germline lookup yields CDR1 SGHDT and CDR2 YYEEEE. DNA of the CDR3: TGTGCCAGCAGCCCGCCGGGACGACCCTACGAGCAGTACTTC. Translated: CASSPPGRPYEQYF.

The chain employs TRBV4-3 and TRBJ2-1; no clear D. This CDR3 spans 13 amino acids. V lost 0 bases to trimming and J lost 8 bases, with 8 bases between them. Germline assignment: CDR1 LGHNA and CDR2 YSLEER. The CDR3 region is CASSQEASDEQFF. CDR3 bases: TGCGCCAGCAGCCAAGAAGCTTCAGATGAGCAGTTCTTC.

The chain carries TRBV5-1 and TRBJ1-5; no clear D gene. This CDR3 has 18 amino acids. V was trimmed by 3 bases and J by 3 bases, leaving 22 bases between them. Looked up from germline, CDR1 is SGHRS and CDR2 is YFSETQ. CDR3 DNA: TGCGCCAGCAGCTCCCGCGGACTCCGATTTTTCGACAATCAGCCCCAGCATTTT. Translation: CASSSRGLRFFDNQPQHF.

This clonotype was observed a few times. The chain links TRBV15 to TRBJ2-5; no clear D. This CDR3 is built from 16 residues. The germline CDR1 and CDR2 sequences are LNHNV and YYDKDF (reference sequence). V lost 0 bases and J 1 base, leaving 12 bases between the germline ends. In nucleotides, the CDR3 is TGTGCCACCAGCAGAGATCTCGACACATCCCAAGAGACCCAGTACTTC. Its translation: CATSRDLDTSQETQYF.

The chain carries TRBV7-9 and TRBJ2-3; tentative D call: TRBD2 (5 bases). The CDR3 runs to 15 residues. The germline V gene has CDR1 SEHNR and CDR2 FQNEAQ (reference sequence). The V gene lost 1 base and the J gene lost 2 bases, with 10 bases spanning the gap. CDR3 loop: CASSLVFGDTDTQYF. CDR3 bases: TGTGCCAGCAGCTTAGTTTTCGGGGACACAGATACGCAGTATTTT.

The rearrangement uses TRBV11-2 and TRBJ1-6; the D gene is possibly TRBD1 (5 bases). Germline CDR1 is SGHAT and CDR2 is FQNNGV. The CDR3 sequence is 17 residues long. V lost 5 bases and J lost 7, with 21 bases in between. Here the CDR3 DNA reads TGTGCCAGCAGCCTGGGGTCTAAGGGGAGGACGAATTCACCCCTCCACTTT. This codes for CASSLGSKGRTNSPLHF.

J is TRBJ2-3 and V is TRBV6-5; perhaps TRBD2 as D (5 bases). In germline, CDR1 is MNHEY, CDR2 SVGAGI. V was shortened by 5 bases and J by 4 bases, with 16 bases between the two germline ends. This CDR3 is built from 15 residues. Here the CDR3 reads CASSTLALEADTQYF. Here the CDR3 DNA reads TGTGCCAGCAGTACTCTTGCACTAGAGGCAGATACGCAGTATTTT.

This clonotype was recorded at least ten times. The V call is TRBV10-3, the J call TRBJ2-7; a weak D match, TRBD1 (5 bases). The germline CDR1 and CDR2 sequences are ENHRY and SYGVKD. The CDR3 is 15 residues long. V dropped 2 bases and J dropped 5 bases, with 16 bases sitting between them. CDR3 sequence reads: CAISEVWGADNEQYF. CDR3 bases: TGTGCCATCAGTGAGGTCTGGGGCGCGGATAACGAGCAGTACTTC.

This clonotype has more than one count but fewer than ten. The chain has TRBV28 and TRBJ2-7; D is possibly TRBD1 or TRBD2 (5 bases each). The length of the CDR3 is 14 residues. The ends were cut back, 3 bases at V and 6 bases at J, with 15 bases in the middle. Per the germline V gene, CDR1 is MDHEN and CDR2 is SYDVKM. The chain's CDR3 is CASSFSVMRGEQYF. Written as DNA, the CDR3 is TGTGCCAGCAGTTTTAGTGTTATGAGGGGCGAGCAGTACTTC.

The chain employs TRBV19 and TRBJ2-1; D gene unclear. The CDR3 runs to 15 residues. Trimming cost V 3 bases and J 4 bases, with 13 bases left between them. CDR1 and CDR2 (germline): LNHDA, SQIVND (reference sequence). The CDR3 sequence is CASSILEAQYNEQFF. The CDR3 DNA reads as TGTGCCAGTAGTATCTTGGAAGCGCAGTACAATGAGCAGTTCTTC. Using reference TRBV19 and TRBJ2-1 for the parts outside the CDR3, the full variable domain is DGGITQSPKYLFRKEGQNVTLSCEQNLNHDAMYWYRQDPGQGLRLIYYSQIVNDFQKGDIAEGYSVSREKKESFPLTVTSAQKNPTAFYLCASSILEAQYNEQFFGPGTRLTVL.